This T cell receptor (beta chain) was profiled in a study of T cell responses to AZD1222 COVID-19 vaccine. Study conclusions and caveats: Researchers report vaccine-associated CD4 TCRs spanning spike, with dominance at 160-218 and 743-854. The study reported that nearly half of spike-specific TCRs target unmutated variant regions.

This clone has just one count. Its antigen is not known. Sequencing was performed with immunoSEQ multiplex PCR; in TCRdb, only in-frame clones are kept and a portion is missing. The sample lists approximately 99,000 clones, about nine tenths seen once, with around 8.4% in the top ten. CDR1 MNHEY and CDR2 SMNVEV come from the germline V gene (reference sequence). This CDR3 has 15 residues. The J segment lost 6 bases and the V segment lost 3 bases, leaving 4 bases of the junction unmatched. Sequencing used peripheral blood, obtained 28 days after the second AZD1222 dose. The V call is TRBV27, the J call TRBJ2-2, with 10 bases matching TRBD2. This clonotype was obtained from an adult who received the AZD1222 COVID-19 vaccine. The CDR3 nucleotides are TGTGCCAGCAGTTTCCTTAGCGGGAGGTCCGGGGAGCTGTTTTTT. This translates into CASSFLSGRSGELFF.